These 23 T cell receptor beta chains came from one sample sequenced in a study of blood T cell repertoires in COVID-19. Profiling relied on immunoSEQ multiplex PCR, and the TCRdb table lists in-frame clones only, not all of them. The sample contains about 27,000 clones, approximately 92% of which appear only once. The sequenced material came from peripheral blood. These receptors all stem from a human donor in a cohort sampled during active COVID-19.

The V call is TRBV14, the J call TRBJ2-5; D unresolved. V was cut by 9 bases and J by 4 bases, with 9 bases left in between. The CDR3 extends over 11 amino acids. Germline-derived CDR1 and CDR2 are SGHDN and FVKESK. The CDR3 loop is CASGVGETQYF. The CDR3 DNA is TGTGCCAGTGGAGTCGGAGAGACCCAGTACTTC.

The CDR3: CSASGPSGDYEQYF. CDR3 nucleotides: TGCAGTGCGAGTGGGCCTAGCGGGGACTACGAGCAGTACTTC. This chain uses TRBV20-1 with TRBJ2-7; 9 nucleotides align to TRBD2. V shed 6 bases, J shed 3 bases, and the junction held 9 bases outside the gene matches. The CDR3 is made up of 14 amino acids. Germline V gene data show CDR1 as DFQATT and CDR2 as SNEGSKA (reference sequence).

The genes are TRBV28 and TRBJ1-2, with a tentative D call TRBD1 (6 bases). Germline CDR1 MDHEN, CDR2 SYDVKM. This CDR3 has 13 residues. V was trimmed by 5 bases and J by 7 bases, leaving 14 bases between them. The CDR3 sequence: CASSGGGLGGYTF. CDR3 coding DNA: TGTGCCAGCAGTGGGGGGGGGCTTGGTGGCTACACCTTC.

The chain carries TRBV28 and TRBJ1-3; TRBD1 might be the D (6 bases). There are 13 residues in the CDR3. Trimming removed 6 bases from V and 3 bases from J, with 9 bases in between. Germline V lookup: CDR1 MDHEN, CDR2 SYDVKM. This CDR3 reads CASRWTDGNTIYF. CDR3 in DNA: TGTGCCAGCAGGTGGACAGATGGAAACACCATATATTTT.

The genes are TRBV7-8 and TRBJ2-3, with 10 bases matching TRBD2. With 5 bases clipped from V and 5 bases from J, the junction kept 4 bases outside the gene matches. This CDR3 has 14 residues. Germline CDR1 reads SGHVS; CDR2 reads FQNEAQ. The CDR3 loop reads CASSPRTSGDTQYF. In nucleotides, the CDR3 is TGTGCCAGCAGCCCCCGGACTAGCGGAGATACGCAGTATTTT.

The V call is TRBV2, the J call TRBJ2-1, with 9 bases lining up with TRBD1. CDR1 is SNHLY and CDR2 is FYNNEI in the germline V gene. This CDR3 comprises 15 residues. V was pared by 6 bases and J by 7 bases, with 10 bases of the junction left unmatched. This CDR3 is CASRAQGATQNEQFF. DNA of the CDR3: TGTGCCAGCAGGGCACAGGGGGCCACTCAGAATGAGCAGTTCTTC.

This clone was counted only a few times. The V and J genes are TRBV2 and TRBJ1-2, with TRBD1 matching over 11 bases. J lost 3 bases, V lost 6 bases, and 6 bases had no gene match. Germline V gene lookup returns CDR1 SNHLY and CDR2 FYNNEI. This CDR3 region has 15 residues. The CDR3 sequence: CASRDPGQGDYGYTF. The CDR3, as DNA: TGTGCCAGCAGGGATCCGGGACAGGGGGACTATGGCTACACCTTC.

The genes are TRBV12-3 or TRBV12-4 and TRBJ1-1; D is ambiguous. The CDR3 loop spans 11 amino acids. Trimming removed 6 bases from V and 3 bases from J, with 5 bases in between. The CDR3 loop is CASRRDTEAFF. The CDR3, as DNA: TGTGCCAGCAGGCGGGACACTGAAGCTTTCTTT.

Concerning this clone itself: One end of the junction varies from germline; a read error may be responsible. CDR3 sequence (DNA): TGTGCCAGCAGTTTAAAGGAGGGTAGCACAGATACGCAGTATTTT. The encoded protein is CASSLKEGSTDTQYF. This chain joins TRBV7-3 and TRBJ2-3, with D maybe TRBD2 (6 bases). The CDR3 loop spans 15 amino acids. The germline gives CDR1 SGHTA, CDR2 FQGTGA. Drawing the rest from reference TRBV7-3 and TRBJ2-3, the complete variable domain is GAGVSQTPSNKVTEKGKYVELRCDPISGHTALYWYRQSLGQGPEFLIYFQGTGAADDSGLPNDRFFAVRPEGSVSTLKIQRTERGDSAVYLCASSLKEGSTDTQYFGPGTRLTVL.

The J gene is TRBJ2-3, the V gene TRBV13; 7 nucleotides match TRBD1. V trimming: 1 base; J trimming: 0 bases; junction bases outside the gene matches: 13. The CDR3 consists of 19 residues. Germline CDR1 is PRHDT and CDR2 is FYEKMQ (reference sequence). CDR3 amino acids: CASSLVWGLGQRSTDTQYF. For the CDR3, the DNA is TGTGCCAGCAGCTTAGTATGGGGCCTGGGACAGAGAAGCACAGATACGCAGTATTTT.

This clone was seen more than once but under ten times. The chain is built from TRBV19 and TRBJ2-5; D is perhaps TRBD1 (5 bases). V lost 4 bases, J lost 1 base, and 10 bases lay in between. The CDR3 runs 14 residues. Germline assignment: CDR1 LNHDA and CDR2 SQIVND (reference sequence). The CDR3 loop is CASSNAGFQETQYF. CDR3 nucleotides: TGTGCCAGTAGTAATGCAGGGTTCCAAGAGACCCAGTACTTC.

The CDR3 DNA sequence: TGTGCCAGCAGTACACGACAGGGTGTTGATGGCTACACCTTC. Its protein product is CASSTRQGVDGYTF. The rearrangement links TRBV6-6 to TRBJ1-2; 7 bases are shared with TRBD1. The V gene end was trimmed by 5 bases and the J gene end by 6 bases; junction bases not matched to a gene: 9. CDR3 length equals 14 residues. Germline CDR1 and CDR2: MNHNY and SVGAGI (reference sequence).

The V call is TRBV3-1 (or the pseudogene TRBV3-2), the J call TRBJ1-2, with 7 bases fitting TRBD1. J was trimmed by 13 bases and V by 1 base; bases with no gene match: 9. The CDR3 sequence is 13 residues long. CDR1 is LGHDT and CDR2 is YNNKEL in the germline V gene (reference sequence). The CDR3 here is CASSQARGRSCTF. The CDR3 bases are TGTGCCAGCAGCCAAGCGAGGGGGCGTAGCTGCACCTTC.

The V and J genes are TRBV28 and TRBJ2-1; possible D gene TRBD1, 5 bases. V was trimmed by 5 bases and J by 0 bases, leaving 11 bases between them. CDR3 size: 15 residues. Germline CDR1 reads MDHEN; CDR2 reads SYDVKM. In DNA form, the CDR3 reads TGTGCCAGCAGTACCAAGGGGTCCTCCTACAATGAGCAGTTCTTC. Its protein is CASSTKGSSYNEQFF. The full variable domain, in which reference TRBV28 and TRBJ2-1 provide the parts outside the CDR3, is DVKVTQSSRYLVKRTGEKVFLECVQDMDHENMFWYRQDPGLGLRLIYFSYDVKMKEKGDIPEGYSVSREKKERFSLILESASTNQTSMYLCASSTKGSSYNEQFFGPGTRLTVL.

This chain connects TRBV5-1 to TRBJ1-1, with 9 nucleotides matching TRBD1. This CDR3 is built from 16 residues. Germline CDR1 reads SGHRS; CDR2 reads YFSETQ. The V gene end was trimmed by 4 bases and the J gene end by 3 bases; junction bases not matched to a gene: 10. The CDR3 reads CASSKQGALVDTEAFF. The CDR3 region has the DNA TGCGCCAGCAGCAAACAGGGGGCATTAGTCGACACTGAAGCTTTCTTT.

This clone was seen only a few times. This chain links TRBV20-1 with TRBJ1-5, with D possibly TRBD1 on 6 matching bases. The CDR3 runs to 15 residues. Per germline, CDR1 DFQATT and CDR2 SNEGSKA (reference sequence). Trimming stripped 3 bases from V and 3 bases from J, with 15 bases between. The DNA of the CDR3 is TGCAGTGCTAGTGATGTGGGGGACACCAATCAGCCCCAGCATTTT. Translated, it gives CSASDVGDTNQPQHF.

In DNA, the CDR3 is TGCGCCAGCAGCTTGTCTATCGAACGGAACACTGAAGCTTTCTTT. It yields the protein CASSLSIERNTEAFF. V gene TRBV5-1 combines with J gene TRBJ1-1, with no clear D. This CDR3 spans 15 amino acids. V lost 1 base to trimming and J lost 1 base, with 11 bases between them. Per the germline V gene, CDR1 is SGHRS and CDR2 is YFSETQ.

J is TRBJ2-7 and V is TRBV6-5, with 9 bases identical to TRBD2. With 4 bases clipped from V and 3 bases from J, the junction kept 1 base outside the gene matches. Germline CDR1 MNHEY, CDR2 SVGAGI. This CDR3 spans 13 amino acids. The CDR3 DNA follows: TGTGCCAGCAGTTCTAGCGGGGTCTACGAGCAGTACTTC. It translates to CASSSSGVYEQYF.

The chain carries TRBV6-7 and TRBJ2-6; 9 nucleotides match TRBD1. TRBV6-7 is recorded as an ORF, its role being uncertain. The ends lost 8 bases at V and 0 bases at J; junction bases unmatched: 2. This CDR3 is built from 15 residues. The CDR3 DNA reads TGTGCCAGCCGGGACAGGGACTCTGGGGCCAACGTCCTGACTTTC. Translation: CASRDRDSGANVLTF.

This chain links TRBV4-1 with TRBJ1-6; possibly TRBD1 for D (6 bases). Trimming left V 4 bases short and J 11 bases short, with 21 bases between. Germline V lookup: CDR1 MGHRA, CDR2 YSYEKL. The CDR3 has 16 residues. The CDR3 loop is CASSLPLGTPSAPLHF. CDR3 nucleotide sequence: TGCGCCAGCAGCCTTCCACTCGGGACACCGAGCGCACCCCTCCACTTT.

The J gene is TRBJ1-2, the V gene TRBV5-1, with D perhaps matching TRBD1 (5 bases). The CDR3 has 15 residues. Germline lookup yields CDR1 SGHRS and CDR2 YFSETQ. Between the trimmed V and J ends, which lost 1 base and 7 bases, there was a span of 17 bases. CDR3 sequence: CASSLTVGLPGGYTF. The CDR3 DNA is TGCGCCAGCAGCTTGACGGTGGGGCTTCCAGGTGGCTACACCTTC.

A few counts support this clone. The rearrangement joins TRBV10-2 to TRBJ2-1; D is possibly TRBD2 (6 bases). Trimming stripped 8 bases from V and 7 bases from J, with 21 bases between. Germline CDR1 and CDR2: WSHSY and SAAADI. The CDR3 totals 15 residues. The CDR3 region has the DNA TGCGCCAGCCGTCGCGCGGGTCGAGGGAGGAATGAGCAGTTCTTC. It encodes CASRRAGRGRNEQFF.

The chain is built from TRBV6-5 and TRBJ2-7; tentatively, D is TRBD1 (7 bases). The CDR3 extends over 14 amino acids. The V and J ends lost 6 bases and 4 bases respectively, with 16 bases between them. Germline loops: CDR1 MNHEY, CDR2 SVGAGI. The CDR3 DNA sequence: TGTGCCAGCAGCCAAGGAGGGGGCCCTTACGAGCAGTACTTC. Residues: CASSQGGGPYEQYF.